This T cell receptor (beta chain) is from a study of T-cell reconstitution after alpha-beta-depleted transplantation in children. The CDR3 loop spans 14 amino acids. V lost 4 bases and J 7 bases, leaving 14 bases between the germline ends. Germline V gene sequence: CDR1 SGHNT, CDR2 YYREEE (reference sequence). This clonotype appeared once. Unique molecular identifiers were used in preparing the TCRbeta library. TCRdb analysed the PCR reads with MiXCR anew, one entry per CDR3 protein. The table has 170,000 or so distinct CDR3 sequences, about 6.4% seen once. The sample in question was PBMCs from the stem cell graft donor, obtained from the stem cell graft. This chain connects TRBV5-4 to TRBJ2-2; no clear D. The clonotype was recovered from a human donor who donated a stem cell graft to a child with Wiskott-Aldrich syndrome. CDR3 in amino acids: CASSLGHLCGELFF. In nucleotides, the CDR3 is TGTGCCAGCAGCCTTGGGCACCTCTGCGGGGAGCTGTTTTTT. Full variable domain (missing parts from reference TRBV5-4 and TRBJ2-2): ETGVTQSPTHLIKTRGQQVTLRCSSQSGHNTVSWYQQALGQGPQFIFQYYREEENGRGNFPPRFSGLQFPNYSSELNVNALELDDSALYLCASSLGHLCGELFFGEGSRLTVL.